A selection of T cell receptor beta chains follows, all from one sample in a study of T cell repertoires in cytomegalovirus infection. TCRdb itself ran the reads through MiXCR, one entry per CDR3 protein. The sample has under 600,000 distinct CDR3 sequences; 16% are singletons. The sample comprised CD8+ T cells from PBMCs. Receptor source: a human donor in good health (CMV status not recorded). Some clones in this sample may be carry-over from other donors' samples. The CDR3 runs from the conserved cysteine through the conserved F or W.

V	J	CDR3
TRBV11-2	TRBJ2-5	CASSLSRFTPEETQYF
TRBV27	TRBJ2-7	CASRGLWDYEQYF
TRBV7-6	TRBJ1-1	CASSFGLVNTEAFF
TRBV10-3	TRBJ2-7	CAITDSGKDEQYF
TRBV30	TRBJ1-5	CAWSVGQGNQPQHF
TRBV9	TRBJ2-7	CASSVDEGSLYEQYF
TRBV7-8	TRBJ2-3	CASSFSGGADTQYF
TRBV14	TRBJ2-1	CASSQVGRGSYNEQFF
TRBV5-4	TRBJ2-7	CASSPIPDSSYEQYF
TRBV6-4	TRBJ1-4	CASSDSGEANEKLFF
TRBV11-2	TRBJ2-7	CASSFGTANEQYF
TRBV29-1	TRBJ2-7	CSAGLAGGEQYF
TRBV7-2	TRBJ1-4	CASRATANEKLFF
TRBV19	TRBJ2-7	CASSIGGGGVYEQYF
TRBV10-3	TRBJ1-1	CAITDLLEGNTEAFF
TRBV27	TRBJ2-1	CASSIGTSTYEQFF
TRBV11-2	TRBJ1-1	CAIRGVGTEAFF
TRBV7-6	TRBJ2-3	CASSPLSSATDTQYF
TRBV28	TRBJ2-7	CASSLVEFEQYF
TRBV6-1	TRBJ1-5	CASSSGTGVNQPQHF
TRBV6-1	TRBJ1-2	CASSASAPGYGYTF
TRBV12-3/TRBV12-4	TRBJ2-2	CASSRLQGSGELFF
TRBV27	TRBJ2-7	CASSLTSGYYEQYF
TRBV6-6	TRBJ2-2	CASSYEREDPGVLFF
TRBV5-4	TRBJ2-2	CASSLGTSGRAELFF
TRBV5-6	TRBJ2-3	CASSPGTSGRAVPLTQYF
TRBV12-3/TRBV12-4	TRBJ1-3	CASSITGFGNTIYF
TRBV7-6	TRBJ1-1	CASSFLGGAAEAFF
TRBV25-1	TRBJ1-1	CASSDIANTEAFF
TRBV5-1	TRBJ1-5	CASSSRVGQGKISNQPQHF
TRBV7-9	TRBJ1-4	CASSLPDMESQVATNEKLFF
TRBV27	TRBJ2-7	CASSLRGGPTYEQYF
TRBV27	TRBJ2-5	CASSFTPDRRETQYF
TRBV2	TRBJ1-5	CASSESRASNQPQHF
TRBV29-1	TRBJ1-2	CSVDPGRGKNYGYTF